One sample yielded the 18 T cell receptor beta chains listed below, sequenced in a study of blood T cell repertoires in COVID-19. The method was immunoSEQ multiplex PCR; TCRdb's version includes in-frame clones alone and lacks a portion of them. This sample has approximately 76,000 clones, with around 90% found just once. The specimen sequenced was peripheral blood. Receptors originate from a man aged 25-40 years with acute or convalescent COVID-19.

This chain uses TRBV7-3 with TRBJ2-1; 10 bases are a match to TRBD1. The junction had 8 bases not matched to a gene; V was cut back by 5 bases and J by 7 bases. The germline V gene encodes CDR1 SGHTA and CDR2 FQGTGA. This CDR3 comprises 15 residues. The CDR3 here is CASSKTGGSGNEQFF. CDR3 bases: TGTGCCAGCAGCAAGACAGGGGGCAGCGGAAATGAGCAGTTCTTC.

The CDR3 reads CASKTDRVYGYTF. As DNA, the CDR3 is TGTGCCAGCAAAACGGACAGGGTCTATGGCTACACCTTC. The J gene is TRBJ1-2, the V gene TRBV6-5; 8 bases align to TRBD1. Germline CDR1 reads MNHEY; CDR2 reads SVGAGI. There are 13 residues in the CDR3. With 7 bases clipped from V and 4 bases from J, the junction kept 5 bases outside the gene matches.

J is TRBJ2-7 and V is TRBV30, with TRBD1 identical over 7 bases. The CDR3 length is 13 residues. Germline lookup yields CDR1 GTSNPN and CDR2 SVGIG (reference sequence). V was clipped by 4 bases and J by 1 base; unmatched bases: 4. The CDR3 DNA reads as TGTGCCTGGACCCTGGGACAGTCCTACGAGCAGTACTTC. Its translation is CAWTLGQSYEQYF.

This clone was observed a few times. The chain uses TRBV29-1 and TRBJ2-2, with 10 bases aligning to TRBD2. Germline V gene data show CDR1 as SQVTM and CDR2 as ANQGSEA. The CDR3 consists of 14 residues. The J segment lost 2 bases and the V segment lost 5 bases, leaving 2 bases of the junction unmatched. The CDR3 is CSVSGRANTGELFF. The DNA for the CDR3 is TGCAGCGTTAGCGGGAGGGCCAACACCGGGGAGCTGTTTTTT.

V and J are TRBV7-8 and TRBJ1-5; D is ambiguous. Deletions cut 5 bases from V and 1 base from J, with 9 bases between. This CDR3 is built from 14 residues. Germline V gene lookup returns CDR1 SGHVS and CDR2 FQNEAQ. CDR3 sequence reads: CASSVTDSNQPQHF. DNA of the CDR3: TGTGCCAGCAGCGTGACTGACAGCAATCAGCCCCAGCATTTT.

CDR3 loop: CASSSRQRSYEQYF. The CDR3 bases are TGTGCCAGCAGTTCTCGACAGAGATCCTACGAGCAGTACTTC. The rearrangement joins TRBV28 to TRBJ2-7; tentatively, D is TRBD1 (5 bases). V lost 4 bases, J lost 1 base, and 11 bases lay in between. Germline values: CDR1 MDHEN, CDR2 SYDVKM. The CDR3 totals 14 residues.

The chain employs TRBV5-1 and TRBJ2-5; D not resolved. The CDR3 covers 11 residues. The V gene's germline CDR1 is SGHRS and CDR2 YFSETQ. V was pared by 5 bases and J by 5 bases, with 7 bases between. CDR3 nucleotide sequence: TGCGCCAGCAGGTTTCAGGAGACCCAGTACTTC. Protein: CASRFQETQYF.

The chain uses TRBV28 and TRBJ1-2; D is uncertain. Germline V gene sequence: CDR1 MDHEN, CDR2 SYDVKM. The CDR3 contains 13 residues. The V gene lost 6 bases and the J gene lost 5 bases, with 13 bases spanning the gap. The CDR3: CASSPGGSYGYTF. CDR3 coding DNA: TGTGCCAGCAGCCCAGGAGGGTCATATGGCTACACCTTC.

CDR3 region: CASSRQGTSGVYEQYF. CDR3 in DNA: TGTGCCAGCAGCCGACAGGGGACTAGCGGGGTTTACGAGCAGTACTTC. This rearrangement joins TRBV7-9 to TRBJ2-7; 13 bases line up with TRBD2. CDR1 and CDR2 from the germline V gene are SEHNR and FQNEAQ (reference sequence). The CDR3 length is 16 residues. Trimming took 5 bases from V and 4 from J; bases not matched to a gene: 8. Variable domain in full (rest from reference TRBV7-9 and TRBJ2-7): DTGVSQNPRHKITKRGQNVTFRCDPISEHNRLYWYRQTLGQGPEFLTYFQNEAQLEKSRLLSDRFSAERPKGSFSTLEIQRTEQGDSAMYLCASSRQGTSGVYEQYFGPGTRLTVT.

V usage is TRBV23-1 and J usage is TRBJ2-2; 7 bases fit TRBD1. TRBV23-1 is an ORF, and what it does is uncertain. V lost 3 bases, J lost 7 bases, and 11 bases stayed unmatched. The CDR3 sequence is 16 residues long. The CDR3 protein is CASSHPLDRAGGELFF. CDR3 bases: TGCGCCAGCAGTCACCCCCTCGACAGGGCCGGCGGGGAGCTGTTTTTT.

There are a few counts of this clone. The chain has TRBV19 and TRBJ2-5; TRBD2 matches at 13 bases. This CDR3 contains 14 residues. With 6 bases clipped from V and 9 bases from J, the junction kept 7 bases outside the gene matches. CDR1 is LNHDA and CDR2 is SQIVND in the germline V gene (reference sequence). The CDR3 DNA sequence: TGTGCCAGTAGCCAGACTAGCGGGGGGATGGCCCAGTACTTC. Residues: CASSQTSGGMAQYF.

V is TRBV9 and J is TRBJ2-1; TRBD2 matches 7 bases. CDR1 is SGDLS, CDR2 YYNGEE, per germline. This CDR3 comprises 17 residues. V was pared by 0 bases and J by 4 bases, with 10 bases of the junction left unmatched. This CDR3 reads CASSVASPGTTYNEQFF. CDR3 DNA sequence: TGTGCCAGCAGCGTAGCCAGTCCCGGGACTACTTACAATGAGCAGTTCTTC.

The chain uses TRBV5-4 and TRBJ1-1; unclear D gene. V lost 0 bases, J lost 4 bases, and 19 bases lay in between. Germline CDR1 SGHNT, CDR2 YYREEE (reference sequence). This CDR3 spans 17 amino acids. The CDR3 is CASSLEGRTLGSTEAFF. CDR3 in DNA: TGTGCCAGCAGCTTGGAGGGCAGGACTTTAGGTAGCACTGAAGCTTTCTTT.

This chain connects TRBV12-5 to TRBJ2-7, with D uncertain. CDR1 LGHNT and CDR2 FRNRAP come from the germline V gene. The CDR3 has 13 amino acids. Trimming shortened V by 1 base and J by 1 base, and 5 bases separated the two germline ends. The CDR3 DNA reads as TGTGCTAGTGGTTTGGCCGGGTCCTACGAGCAGTACTTC. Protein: CASGLAGSYEQYF.

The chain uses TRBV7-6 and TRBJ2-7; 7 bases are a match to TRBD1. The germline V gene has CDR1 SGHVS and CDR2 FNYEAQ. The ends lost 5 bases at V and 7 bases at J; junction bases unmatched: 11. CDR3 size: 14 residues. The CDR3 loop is CASSQDQQGKEQYF. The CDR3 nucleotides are TGTGCCAGCAGCCAGGACCAACAGGGGAAGGAGCAGTACTTC. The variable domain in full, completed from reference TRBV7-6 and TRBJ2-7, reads GAGVSQSPRYKVTKRGQDVALRCDPISGHVSLYWYRQALGQGPEFLTYFNYEAQQDKSGLPNDRFSAERPEGSISTLTIQRTEQRDSAMYRCASSQDQQGKEQYFGPGTRLTVT.

CDR3 residues: CAISESGLGYEQYF. The CDR3 DNA reads as TGTGCCATCAGTGAGTCGGGGCTCGGTTACGAGCAGTACTTC. The chain links TRBV10-3 to TRBJ2-7, with a possible D match to TRBD1 (5 bases). The CDR3 loop spans 14 amino acids. Between the trimmed V and J ends, which lost 0 bases and 4 bases, there was a span of 10 bases. Germline V CDR1 and CDR2: ENHRY, SYGVKD.

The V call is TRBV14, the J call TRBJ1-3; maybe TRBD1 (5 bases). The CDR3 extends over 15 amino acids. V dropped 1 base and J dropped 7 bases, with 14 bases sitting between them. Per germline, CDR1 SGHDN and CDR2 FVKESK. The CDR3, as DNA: TGTGCCAGCAGCCAAGGGGGCCCAAGGAGCAACACCATATATTTT. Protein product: CASSQGGPRSNTIYF.

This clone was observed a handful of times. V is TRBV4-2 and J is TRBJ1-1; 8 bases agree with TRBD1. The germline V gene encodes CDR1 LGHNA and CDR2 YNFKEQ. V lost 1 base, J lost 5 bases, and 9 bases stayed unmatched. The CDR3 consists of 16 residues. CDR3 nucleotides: TGTGCCAGCAGCCAAGTGGACAGGGTATCAAAAACTGAAGCTTTCTTT. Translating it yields CASSQVDRVSKTEAFF.